The rows below give T cell receptor beta chains drawn from one sample of a study of blood T cell repertoires in COVID-19. The repertoire was sequenced with immunoSEQ multiplex PCR; TCRdb's copy has only in-frame clones and lacks some. In the table there are 350,000 to 400,000 clones, about 89% of which are singletons. The sequencing sample was made of peripheral blood. The origin of the receptors is a woman aged 25 to 39 with COVID-19, enrolled during active disease. Both conserved end residues are part of each CDR3. Each record gives: D gene, V gene, CDR3 protein. A D gene is named only where the DNA matches it firmly.

D: TRBD1; V: TRBV29-1; CDR3: CSAHIPGTGNYGYTF
D: NA; V: TRBV24-1; CDR3: CATSDFHSNQPQHF
D: TRBD1; V: TRBV28; CDR3: CASSNPTGVNYGYTF
D: NA; V: TRBV5-6; CDR3: CASSYSDRPRSGEAFF
D: TRBD2; V: TRBV9; CDR3: CASSVSGREETQYF
D: TRBD2; V: TRBV30; CDR3: CASGPNYNEQFF
D: NA; V: TRBV2; CDR3: CASREFIWTQYF
D: NA; V: TRBV6-6; CDR3: CASSSVLEGNQPQHF
D: TRBD2; V: TRBV5-1; CDR3: CASSYSGLAGEETQYF
D: TRBD1; V: TRBV4-3; CDR3: CASSQDRAGGGYTF
D: NA; V: TRBV5-4; CDR3: CASSPTGTRQGEQYF
D: NA; V: TRBV3-1/TRBV3-2; CDR3: CASSQVGGKSQYF
D: NA; V: TRBV2; CDR3: CASSEGRTAFSFF
D: NA; V: TRBV5-1; CDR3: CASRTQGPNEKLFF
D: TRBD2; V: TRBV7-2; CDR3: CASSNMRGGYHEQYF
D: TRBD1; V: TRBV5-1; CDR3: CASSHGTVTGELFF
D: NA; V: TRBV11-3; CDR3: CASSLEGRHTEAFF
D: NA; V: TRBV9; CDR3: CASSVGSADEKLFF
D: NA; V: TRBV27; CDR3: CASSLLGSGDNEQFF
D: TRBD1; V: TRBV28; CDR3: CASSGWGTETFGELFF
D: TRBD1; V: TRBV12-3/TRBV12-4; CDR3: CASSSGQVVFF
D: TRBD2; V: TRBV6-2/TRBV6-3; CDR3: CASSDLSRGGYNEQFF
D: NA; V: TRBV6-2/TRBV6-3; CDR3: CASSYQDSYEQYF
D: NA; V: TRBV2; CDR3: CASPTGSSGANVLTF
D: TRBD1; V: TRBV6-4; CDR3: CASSDATGSDTGELFF
D: NA; V: TRBV2; CDR3: CASSGTSRETQYF
D: NA; V: TRBV2; CDR3: CASRPGTTIYTDTQYF
D: TRBD2; V: TRBV7-2; CDR3: CASSPLAGFSGELFF
D: TRBD1; V: TRBV9; CDR3: CASSLGQGAYNEQFF
D: TRBD2; V: TRBV6-4; CDR3: CASSRTSGGPVNTGELFF
D: NA; V: TRBV21-1; CDR3: CASLKFVSDFGYTF
D: NA; V: TRBV12-2; CDR3: CASRLASQQGIISPLHF
D: NA; V: TRBV4-2; CDR3: CASSQDGGREQFF
D: TRBD1; V: TRBV29-1; CDR3: CSVSRDRTYNEQFF
D: NA; V: TRBV29-1; CDR3: CSVGRDNQPQHF
D: TRBD1; V: TRBV6-2/TRBV6-3; CDR3: CASSPGQGNTGELFF
D: NA; V: TRBV27; CDR3: CASSSVGASYEQYF
D: TRBD1; V: TRBV29-1; CDR3: CSVEGDRTYNEQFF
D: NA; V: TRBV21-1; CDR3: CASSIPSGGSFCEQFF